This T cell receptor (beta chain) was sequenced in a study of T cell repertoires in cytomegalovirus infection. Overall study: A matching HLA type, together with CMV infection, was signaled by public TCR beta signatures.

TCRdb redid the calling of the reads with MiXCR, one entry per CDR3 protein. The repertoire holds around 300,000 distinct CDR3 sequences, more than 8% seen once, with approximately 4.5% in the top ten. This clonotype was seen a few times. Germline V gene data show CDR1 as SGHTA and CDR2 as FQGNSA. The V and J ends lost 4 bases and 5 bases respectively, with 14 bases between them. The CDR3 is made up of 14 amino acids. What was sequenced was PBMCs. This receptor was obtained from a human donor in good health (CMV status not recorded). Some clones in this sample may be carry-over from other donors' samples. The V call is TRBV7-2, the J call TRBJ2-5; no definite D call. The CDR3, as DNA: TGTGCCAGCAGCTGGCGCGGTAGCCACGAGACCCAGTACTTC. It specifies CASSWRGSHETQYF.